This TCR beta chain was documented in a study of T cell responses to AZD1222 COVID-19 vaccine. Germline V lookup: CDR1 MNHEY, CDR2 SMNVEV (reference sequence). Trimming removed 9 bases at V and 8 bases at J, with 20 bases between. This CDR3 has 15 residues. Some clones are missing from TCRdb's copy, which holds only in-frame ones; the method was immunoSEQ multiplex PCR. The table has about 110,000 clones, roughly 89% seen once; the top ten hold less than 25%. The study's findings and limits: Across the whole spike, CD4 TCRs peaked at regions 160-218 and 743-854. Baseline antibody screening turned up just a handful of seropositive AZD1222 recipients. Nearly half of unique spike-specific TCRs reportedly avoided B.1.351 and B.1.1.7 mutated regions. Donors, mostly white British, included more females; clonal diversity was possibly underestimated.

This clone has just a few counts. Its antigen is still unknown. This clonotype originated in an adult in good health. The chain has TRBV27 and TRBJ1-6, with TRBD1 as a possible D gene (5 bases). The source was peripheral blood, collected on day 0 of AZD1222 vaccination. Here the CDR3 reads CASHRVGTGYSPLHF. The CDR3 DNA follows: TGTGCCAGTCACCGAGTTGGGACGGGATATTCACCCCTCCACTTT.